One and the same sample provided the 4 T cell receptor beta chains below, sequenced in a study of blood T cells in healthy people across ages. With a J-beta primer mix and a sample-barcoded 5' primer, a second PCR ran about 7 to 11 cycles. TCRdb used MiXCR to reprocess the 5' RACE reads, holding one entry per CDR3 protein. This table holds roughly 720,000 distinct CDR3 sequences, 40% to 65% found once. The sequencing sample was made of blood. These TCRs come from a man older than 75 in good health.

CDR3 coding DNA: TGCAGTGCTAGAGGAAGAGAAAGGTCCTATAATTCACCCCTCCACTTT. The encoded protein is CSARGRERSYNSPLHF. The chain employs TRBV20-1 and TRBJ1-6; D remains unclear. Looked up from germline, CDR1 is DFQATT and CDR2 is SNEGSKA (reference sequence). The CDR3 is 16 residues long. Trimming pared 1 base from V and 1 base from J, leaving 11 bases between.

The gene calls are TRBV29-1 and TRBJ1-1, with 7 bases matching TRBD1. The V and J ends lost 7 bases and 11 bases, in that order; junction bases with no gene match: 10. There are 11 residues in the CDR3. In germline, CDR1 is SQVTM, CDR2 ANQGSEA. CDR3 sequence (DNA): TGCAGCGCTGGACAGGTGGTCGAGGCTTTCTTT. Translating gives CSAGQVVEAFF.

V is TRBV5-1 and J is TRBJ2-2; no definite D call. CDR1 is SGHRS and CDR2 is YFSETQ in the germline V gene. V was cut by 1 base and J by 5 bases, with 9 bases left in between. The CDR3 totals 14 residues. CDR3 DNA: TGCGCCAGCAGCTTGTTAGATCGTACCGGGGAGCTGTTTTTT. As protein: CASSLLDRTGELFF.

This clonotype was detected only once. This chain connects TRBV21-1 to TRBJ2-3; TRBD2 was called by the table and not checked on the DNA. TRBV21-1 represents a pseudogene. This CDR3 spans 16 amino acids. In DNA form, the CDR3 reads TGTGCCAGCAGGGGTGGGACTAGCGGGAGGACTCGAGACGCGTATTTT. This gives the protein CASRGGTSGRTRDAYF.